This entry is about one T cell receptor beta chain. Its antigen is undetermined. CDR1 is KGHDR and CDR2 is SFDVKD in the germline V gene. This CDR3 has 15 residues. V lost 3 bases and J lost 5, with 15 bases in between. This sample is part of a study of vaccination and CD4 T cells after COVID-19. General observations from the study: The analysis of convalescent patients involved relatively few individuals and lacked early post-infection timepoints.

Treatment indicated: roughly ten-day PBMC culture with coronavirus spike peptide pools or control peptides (ViraFEST assay). An Oncomine TCR Beta short-read assay was used to sequence the DNA from cultured CD4+ T cells. TCRdb reprocessed the PCR reads via MiXCR and lists one record per CDR3 protein. This sample has about 18,000 distinct CDR3 sequences, with roughly 49% found just once. The chain links TRBV24-1 to TRBJ1-1; tentatively, D is TRBD1 (5 bases). This clonotype originated in a human donor who had recovered from COVID-19. The sequencing here drew on CD4+ T cells from blood, cultured in vitro, taken before SARS-CoV-2 vaccination. The CDR3 nucleotides read TGTGCCACCAGTGATGCCTCCGGGACCCTGACTGAAGCTTTCTTT. It translates to CATSDASGTLTEAFF.